These 18 T cell receptor beta chains share one sample of origin, sequenced in a study of shared clonotypes between healthy human individuals. Produced via immunoSEQ multiplex PCR; TCRdb's table is partial and in-frame only. Of millions of clones in the sample, 95% were seen once. Sequencing input: naive CD4+ T cells sorted from blood. Subset here: CD45RA+ positively selected. The receptors were gathered from a man younger than 35 in good health.

A single count supports this clone. The rearrangement uses TRBV15 and TRBJ2-2, with a weak D call TRBD1 (5 bases). In germline, CDR1 is LNHNV, CDR2 YYDKDF (reference sequence). The CDR3 is 19 amino acids. V was cut by 5 bases and J by 4 bases, with 26 bases left in between. The CDR3 DNA is TGTGCCACCAGCCTCCGAAGGGTCTTAAGGGCAGGGTCCACCGGGGAGCTGTTTTTT. As protein: CATSLRRVLRAGSTGELFF.

Turning to this clone: At the DNA level, this CDR3 is encoded by other sequences in the same sample as well. The chain's CDR3 is CASRPGAGNTIYF. CDR3 in DNA: TGTGCCAGCAGACCAGGGGCTGGAAACACCATATATTTT. The chain joins TRBV6-1 to TRBJ1-3, with D perhaps TRBD1 (6 bases). Germline-derived CDR1 and CDR2 are MNHNS and SASEGT. V was trimmed by 6 bases and J by 2 bases, leaving 8 bases between them. The CDR3 contains 13 residues.

This clone was detected once. The genes are TRBV27 and TRBJ2-4; 7 nucleotides agree with TRBD1. With 6 bases clipped from V and 7 bases from J, the junction kept 12 bases outside the gene matches. The CDR3 totals 15 residues. Germline assignment: CDR1 MNHEY and CDR2 SMNVEV (reference sequence). CDR3 in amino acids: CASSLDRVGANIQYF. In nucleotides, the CDR3 is TGTGCCAGCAGCCTCGACAGGGTTGGTGCGAACATTCAGTACTTC.

The V call is TRBV10-3, the J call TRBJ1-2; D not certain. The CDR3 has 14 amino acids. V lost 0 bases and J lost 8, with 13 bases in between. Germline V gives CDR1 ENHRY, CDR2 SYGVKD. CDR3 amino acids: CAISESGVSYGYTF. CDR3 sequence (DNA): TGTGCCATCAGTGAGTCGGGTGTGAGTTACGGCTACACCTTC.

The J gene is TRBJ1-5, the V gene TRBV5-1, with D hard to call. The germline V gene encodes CDR1 SGHRS and CDR2 YFSETQ. Trimming took 0 bases from V and 9 from J, leaving 10 bases between them. The CDR3 sequence is 13 residues long. The CDR3 spells CASSLVPAGPQHF. The CDR3, as DNA: TGCGCCAGCAGCTTGGTGCCCGCCGGGCCCCAGCATTTT.

This rearrangement joins TRBV18 to TRBJ1-3; D ambiguous. V lost 6 bases, J lost 4 bases, and 10 bases lay in between. The germline CDR1 and CDR2 sequences are KGHSH and LQKENI. CDR3 length: 13 residues. The DNA for the CDR3 is TGTGCCAGCTCCGCAGAGGAGGGAAACACCATATATTTT. The encoded protein is CASSAEEGNTIYF. The variable domain in full, completed from reference TRBV18 and TRBJ1-3, reads NAGVMQNPRHLVRRRGQEARLRCSPMKGHSHVYWYRQLPEEGLKFMVYLQKENIIDESGMPKERFSAEFPKEGPSILRIQQVVRGDSAAYFCASSAEEGNTIYFGEGSWLTVV.

The rearrangement uses TRBV18 and TRBJ1-3; perhaps TRBD1 as D (5 bases). With 3 bases removed from V and 3 bases from J, the gap between germline ends came to 9 bases. This CDR3 contains 14 residues. Germline CDR1 and CDR2: KGHSH and LQKENI. CDR3 DNA: TGTGCCAGCTCACCCCGGGACGTTGGAAACACCATATATTTT. This codes for CASSPRDVGNTIYF.

V and J are TRBV18 and TRBJ2-3; a possible D gene is TRBD2 (5 bases). Trimming pared 4 bases from V and 6 bases from J, leaving 23 bases between. Germline CDR1 reads KGHSH; CDR2 reads LQKENI. This CDR3 region has 17 residues. CDR3 sequence reads: CASSRPTAGIPGDTQYF. CDR3 sequence (DNA): TGTGCCAGCTCACGTCCGACGGCGGGTATACCCGGGGATACGCAGTATTTT. The complete variable domain, with remaining parts taken from reference TRBV18 and TRBJ2-3, reads NAGVMQNPRHLVRRRGQEARLRCSPMKGHSHVYWYRQLPEEGLKFMVYLQKENIIDESGMPKERFSAEFPKEGPSILRIQQVVRGDSAAYFCASSRPTAGIPGDTQYFGPGTRLTVL.

V gene TRBV18 combines with J gene TRBJ2-5, with D hard to call. With 4 bases removed from V and 2 bases from J, the gap between germline ends came to 17 bases. Germline CDR1 reads KGHSH; CDR2 reads LQKENI. The CDR3 totals 16 residues. CDR3 amino acids: CASSRGTGRVQETQYF. CDR3 coding DNA: TGTGCCAGCTCACGGGGAACTGGTCGGGTTCAAGAGACCCAGTACTTC.

The V gene is TRBV7-6, the J gene TRBJ2-1, with D maybe TRBD2 (5 bases). V was clipped by 5 bases and J by 0 bases, with 11 bases between them. Germline lookup yields CDR1 SGHVS and CDR2 FNYEAQ. There are 15 residues in the CDR3. CDR3 sequence reads: CASSLTMSSYNEQFF. For the CDR3, the DNA is TGTGCCAGCAGCCTGACTATGAGCTCCTACAATGAGCAGTTCTTC.

The V and J genes are TRBV6-1 and TRBJ1-4, with D hard to call. Germline loops: CDR1 MNHNS, CDR2 SASEGT. The CDR3 has 12 residues. V lost 8 bases to trimming and J lost 10 bases, with 14 bases between them. CDR3 coding DNA: TGTGCCAGCCTAGGTCTCTCGGGAAAACTGTTTTTT. This codes for CASLGLSGKLFF.

CDR3 nucleotides: TGCAGCGTTGAAGGTAGGATCACAGATACGCAGTATTTT. Amino acids: CSVEGRITDTQYF. The chain is built from TRBV29-1 and TRBJ2-3; no clear D gene. Per the germline V gene, CDR1 is SQVTM and CDR2 is ANQGSEA. Trimming removed 1 base at V and 2 bases at J, with 7 bases between. The CDR3 is 13 amino acids.

The rearrangement uses TRBV10-1 and TRBJ2-7, with D perhaps matching TRBD1 or TRBD2 (5 bases each). Between the trimmed V and J ends, which lost 0 bases and 2 bases, there was a span of 11 bases. CDR1 and CDR2 (germline): WNHNN, SYGVQD (reference sequence). The CDR3 runs 15 residues. The CDR3 region is CASSESGDPPYEQYF. The DNA for the CDR3 is TGCGCCAGCAGTGAGTCGGGGGATCCCCCCTACGAGCAGTACTTC.

The rearrangement joins TRBV27 to TRBJ1-5, with a weak D call TRBD1 (6 bases). CDR3 length: 15 residues. From germline, CDR1 is MNHEY and CDR2 SMNVEV (reference sequence). V lost 4 bases and J lost 1, with 11 bases in between. Here the CDR3 DNA reads TGTGCCAGCAGTTCTGGGACACTGAGCAATCAGCCCCAGCATTTT. Encoded protein: CASSSGTLSNQPQHF.

The rearrangement uses TRBV9 and TRBJ2-5, with 7 positions matching TRBD1. V shed 0 bases, J shed 5 bases, and the junction held 7 bases outside the gene matches. Germline loops: CDR1 SGDLS, CDR2 YYNGEE. The CDR3 consists of 15 residues. The CDR3 DNA follows: TGTGCCAGCAGCGTAGCTAGGGGGCGGTGGGAGACCCAGTACTTC. The encoded protein is CASSVARGRWETQYF.

The chain joins TRBV19 to TRBJ1-3, with D tentatively TRBD1 (6 bases). CDR1 is LNHDA and CDR2 is SQIVND in the germline V gene (reference sequence). V was cut by 3 bases and J by 4 bases, with 19 bases left in between. The CDR3 sequence is 17 residues long. The DNA of the CDR3 is TGTGCCAGTAGTATTTGGACAGACACCTTACGGGGAAACACCATATATTTT. Its protein product is CASSIWTDTLRGNTIYF.

Turning to this clone: This specimen includes other DNA sequences encoding the same CDR3. The J gene is TRBJ1-1, the V gene TRBV18; maybe TRBD1 (5 bases). CDR1 and CDR2 from the germline V gene are KGHSH and LQKENI. The CDR3 loop spans 14 amino acids. Between the trimmed V and J ends, which lost 3 bases and 1 base, there was a span of 9 bases. In DNA form, the CDR3 reads TGTGCCAGCTCACCGCAAGGGGCGAACACTGAAGCTTTCTTT. Amino acids: CASSPQGANTEAFF.

The V and J genes are TRBV6-1 and TRBJ1-1; D uncertain. There are 15 residues in the CDR3. The germline V and J ends were trimmed by 2 bases and 7 bases, with 17 bases remaining between them. Germline loops: CDR1 MNHNS, CDR2 SASEGT. The CDR3 DNA is TGTGCCAGCAGTGAAAATGGACTCAAAGTCGGTGAAGCTTTCTTT. Amino acid sequence: CASSENGLKVGEAFF.